This T cell receptor (beta chain) is drawn from a study of siplizumab effects on memory and regulatory T cells. Generated by immunoSEQ multiplex PCR, the TCRdb table keeps only in-frame clones and is missing some. The data contain about 100,000 clones, 85% to 95% of them singletons. Germline V lookup: CDR1 MDHEN, CDR2 SYDVKM. This CDR3 contains 12 residues. V was clipped by 7 bases and J by 5 bases, with 9 bases between them. Sequenced material: non-Treg CD4+ T cells sorted from blood. V usage is TRBV28 and J usage is TRBJ2-1, with D uncertain. The receptor comes from a human donor in good health. CDR3: CASTSPNNEQFF. CDR3 nucleotides: TGTGCCAGCACATCCCCAAACAATGAGCAGTTCTTC.